A selection of T cell receptor beta chains follows, all from one sample in a study of T cells in Graves' hyperthyroidism and ophthalmopathy. TCRdb reprocessed the multiplex PCR reads with MiXCR, giving one entry per CDR3 protein. Here the sample spans around 60,000 distinct CDR3 sequences, just under 50% being singletons. Material for sequencing was blood. The source of these receptors is a woman in her twenties or thirties with Graves' ophthalmopathy. Both conserved end residues are part of each CDR3. A D gene is named only where the DNA matches it firmly. Only some rows state a clone size, as once, few, many or a class for expanded clones.

V: TRBV14; length: 11; size: once; J: TRBJ2-7; D: -; DNA: TGTGCCAGCAGCCAAGTTAACGAGCAGTACTTC; CDR3: CASSQVNEQYF
V: TRBV12-3/TRBV12-4; length: 10; size: -; J: TRBJ2-1; D: -; DNA: TGTGCCAGCAGAGGGAATGAGCAGTTCTTC; CDR3: CASRGNEQFF
V: TRBV10-1; length: 16; size: -; J: TRBJ2-5; D: -; DNA: TGCGCCAGCAGTCCAAAGACCGGGAGAGTACGAGAGACCCAGTACTTC; CDR3: CASSPKTGRVRETQYF
V: TRBV11-1; length: 14; size: few; J: TRBJ2-4; D: TRBD1; DNA: TGTGCCAGCAGGACAGGACAGGGGCAAAACATTCAGTACTTC; CDR3: CASRTGQGQNIQYF
V: TRBV7-3; length: 15; size: many; J: TRBJ2-1; D: TRBD2; DNA: TGTGCCAGCAGCTTCCGACTAGCGGGAGTCAATGAGCAGTTCTTC; CDR3: CASSFRLAGVNEQFF
V: TRBV28; length: 13; size: many; J: TRBJ1-1; D: -; DNA: TGTGCCAGCAGGCGGACGATGAACACTGAAGCTTTCTTT; CDR3: CASRRTMNTEAFF
V: TRBV27; length: 17; size: -; J: TRBJ2-3; D: TRBD1; DNA: TGTGCCAGCAGTTTTTCACGAACGACAGGGCTAACAGATACGCAGTATTTT; CDR3: CASSFSRTTGLTDTQYF
V: TRBV6-5; length: 15; size: many; J: TRBJ2-7; D: -; DNA: TGTGCCAGCAGTGACTACGGTTCAGGGCCCTACGAGCAGTACTTC; CDR3: CASSDYGSGPYEQYF
V: TRBV11-3; length: 13; size: -; J: TRBJ1-1; D: -; DNA: TGTGCCAGCAGCTTAGTGGGGGGGACTGAAGCTTTCTTT; CDR3: CASSLVGGTEAFF
V: TRBV20-1; length: 14; size: -; J: TRBJ2-1; D: TRBD1; DNA: TGCAGTGCTCCTCGACAGGGGAGGACAGATACGCAGTTCTTC; CDR3: CSAPRQGRTDTQFF
V: TRBV6-6; length: 11; size: -; J: TRBJ1-1; D: TRBD1; DNA: TGTGCCAGCAGTGACGGACAGGGGGCTTTCTTT; CDR3: CASSDGQGAFF
V: TRBV11-3; length: 14; size: -; J: TRBJ2-1; D: TRBD1; DNA: TGTGCCAGCAGCTTAGCGGACAGGGCAGATACGCAGTTCTTC; CDR3: CASSLADRADTQFF
V: TRBV7-2; length: 16; size: -; J: TRBJ2-1; D: -; DNA: TGTGCCAGCAGCTCCCGGGAGAGCGGAGATTACAATGAGCAGTTCTTC; CDR3: CASSSRESGDYNEQFF
V: TRBV10-2; length: 16; size: -; J: TRBJ2-7; D: -; DNA: TGCGCCAGCAGTGAGTACAGGGGCGGGGGGAACTACGAGCAGTACTTC; CDR3: CASSEYRGGGNYEQYF
V: TRBV20-1; length: 12; size: medium-sized; J: TRBJ1-5; D: -; DNA: TGCAGTGTCCGGCAGTCCAATCAGCCCCAGCATTTT; CDR3: CSVRQSNQPQHF
V: TRBV28; length: 15; size: many; J: TRBJ2-7; D: TRBD2; DNA: TGTGCCAGTACCTCGGGGGGAGGGTTCGCCTACGAGCAGTACTTC; CDR3: CASTSGGGFAYEQYF
V: TRBV2; length: 12; size: -; J: TRBJ1-1; D: -; DNA: TGTGCCAGCACCCCAGAGATGGGTGAAGCTTTCTTT; CDR3: CASTPEMGEAFF
V: TRBV9; length: 15; size: many; J: TRBJ2-7; D: -; DNA: TGTGCCAGCAGCGTAGAGGGAGGGGGCTCCTACGAGCAGTACTTC; CDR3: CASSVEGGGSYEQYF
V: TRBV5-6; length: 15; size: -; J: TRBJ2-7; D: -; DNA: TGTGCCAGCAGCTTGGACGGTGGGGCAGACTACGAGCAGTACTTC; CDR3: CASSLDGGADYEQYF
V: TRBV7-9; length: 14; size: -; J: TRBJ2-5; D: -; DNA: TGTGCGCTGGATCGTCAGAGTGGAGACGGATCCCAGTACTTC; CDR3: CALDRQSGDGSQYF
V: TRBV6-1; length: 11; size: -; J: TRBJ1-2; D: -; DNA: TGTGCCAGTAGTGAGCACCCGTGCTACACCTTC; CDR3: CASSEHPCYTF
V: TRBV7-9; length: 19; size: once; J: TRBJ1-3; D: -; DNA: TGTGCCAGCAGCTTAGCGCGGTTGGACAGCCGCAGGCCCGGATACGCAGTATATTTT; CDR3: CASSLARLDSRRPGYAVYF
V: TRBV19; length: 15; size: -; J: TRBJ1-5; D: -; DNA: TGTGCCAGTAGTACCCCCGGACGGCAAAATCAGCCCCAGCATTTT; CDR3: CASSTPGRQNQPQHF
V: TRBV19; length: 15; size: -; J: TRBJ1-1; D: -; DNA: TGTGCCAGTAGAAAAGTCAGCTCTGGAAACACTGAAGCTTTCTTT; CDR3: CASRKVSSGNTEAFF
V: TRBV18; length: 13; size: few; J: TRBJ2-1; D: -; DNA: TGTGCCAGCTCACCACGTCTATTATATGAGCAGTTCTTC; CDR3: CASSPRLLYEQFF
V: TRBV27; length: 13; size: many; J: TRBJ2-3; D: -; DNA: TGTGCCAGCAGTTTCAACTACAGGGATACGCAGTATTTT; CDR3: CASSFNYRDTQYF
V: TRBV10-3; length: 12; size: -; J: TRBJ2-3; D: -; DNA: TGTGCCATCAGTGAGTATACAGATACGCAGTATTTT; CDR3: CAISEYTDTQYF
V: TRBV19; length: 16; size: many; J: TRBJ1-1; D: -; DNA: TGTGCCAGTAGTCCAGCCCCGGGACTGACGAACACTGAAGCTTTCTTT; CDR3: CASSPAPGLTNTEAFF
V: TRBV20-1; length: 18; size: once; J: TRBJ1-2; D: TRBD1; DNA: TGCAGTGCTAGAGACCTCTCTACAGGGGTCGCGGGCTCCTATGGCTACACCTTC; CDR3: CSARDLSTGVAGSYGYTF
V: TRBV9; length: 13; size: many; J: TRBJ1-4; D: -; DNA: TGTGCCAGCAGCGTAGAGGCAGGTGAAAAACTGTTTTTT; CDR3: CASSVEAGEKLFF
V: TRBV4-1; length: 17; size: many; J: TRBJ2-7; D: -; DNA: TGCGCCAGCAGCCAAGATCTGGGCGGACTTGACTACTACGAGCAGTACTTC; CDR3: CASSQDLGGLDYYEQYF
V: TRBV6-1; length: 15; size: many; J: TRBJ2-5; D: TRBD2; DNA: TGTGCCAGCAGTGATAGCGGGAGGGTTTGGGAGACCCAGTACTTC; CDR3: CASSDSGRVWETQYF
V: TRBV19; length: 13; size: many; J: TRBJ2-3; D: TRBD1; DNA: TGTGCCAGCCGGGACAGGGGGACAGATACGCAGTATTTT; CDR3: CASRDRGTDTQYF
V: TRBV18; length: 15; size: -; J: TRBJ2-2; D: -; DNA: TGTGCCAGCTCACCCTGGACTATTCAAACCGGGGAGCTGTTTTTT; CDR3: CASSPWTIQTGELFF
V: TRBV25-1; length: 14; size: -; J: TRBJ1-2; D: -; DNA: TGTGGCAGCAACCAAGGGTGGGAAGGGTATGGCTACACCTTC; CDR3: CGSNQGWEGYGYTF